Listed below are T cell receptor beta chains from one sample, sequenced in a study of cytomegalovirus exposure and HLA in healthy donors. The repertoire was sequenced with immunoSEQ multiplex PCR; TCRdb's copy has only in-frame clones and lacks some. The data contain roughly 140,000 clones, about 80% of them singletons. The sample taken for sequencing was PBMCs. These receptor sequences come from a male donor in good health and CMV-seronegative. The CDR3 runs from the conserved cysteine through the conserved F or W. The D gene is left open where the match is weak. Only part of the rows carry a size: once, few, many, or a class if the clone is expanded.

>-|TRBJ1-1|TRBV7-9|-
TGTGCCAGCAGCCACGGCCCGCAGGGCATTGAAGCTTTCTTT
CASSHGPQGIEAFF
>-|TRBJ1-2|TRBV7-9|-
TGTGCCAGCAGCCAGGAGGGGGGGAATGCTGGCTACACCTTC
CASSQEGGNAGYTF
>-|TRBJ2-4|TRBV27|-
TGTGCCAGCAGTCAGTTAGACAGGAAAAACATTCAGTACTTC
CASSQLDRKNIQYF
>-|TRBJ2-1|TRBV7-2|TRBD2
TGTGCCAGCAGCTCAGGACTAGCGGGAGTCAATGAGCAGTTCTTC
CASSSGLAGVNEQFF
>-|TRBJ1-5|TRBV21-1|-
TGTGCCAGCAGCAAAGTACCCAGGGGCAATCAGCCCCAGCATTTT
CASSKVPRGNQPQHF
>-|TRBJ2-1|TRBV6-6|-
TGTGCCAGCAGCCCTTATAATGAGCAGTTCTTC
CASSPYNEQFF
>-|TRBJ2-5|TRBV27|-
TGTGCCAGCAGTTCTTCCTCTTACGGACAGGAGACCCAGTACTTC
CASSSSSYGQETQYF
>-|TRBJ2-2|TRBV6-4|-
TGTGCCAGGGAGACCCATCCGGGGACCGGGGAGCTGTTTTTT
CARETHPGTGELFF
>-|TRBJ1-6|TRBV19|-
TGTGCCAGTAGCCCACAGGGAAGCTATAATTCACCCCTCCACTTT
CASSPQGSYNSPLHF
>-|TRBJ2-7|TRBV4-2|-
TGTGCCAGCAGACTTAGCGGAGGGGCCGCCTACGAGCAGTACTTC
CASRLSGGAAYEQYF
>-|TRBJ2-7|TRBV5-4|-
TGTGCCAGCAGCTTGGGCGGGGGCCGCGCCTACGAGCAGTACTTC
CASSLGGGRAYEQYF
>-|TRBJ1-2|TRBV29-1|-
TGCAGCGTTGTGATTTGGGGCCCCCACGGCTACACCTTC
CSVVIWGPHGYTF
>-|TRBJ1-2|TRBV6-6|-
TGTGCCAGCAGTCCTAAGGCGGCGGGGAGCTATGGCTACACCTTC
CASSPKAAGSYGYTF
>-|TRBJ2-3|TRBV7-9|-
TGTGCCAGCAGCTTTGCCCTATCTAGCACAGATACGCAGTATTTT
CASSFALSSTDTQYF
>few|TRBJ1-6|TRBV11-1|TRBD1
TGTGCCAGCAGCCAGACAGGGGGGCATTCACCCCTCCACTTT
CASSQTGGHSPLHF
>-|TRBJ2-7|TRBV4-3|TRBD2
TGCGCCAGCAGCCAAGGATCATGGGCTAGCGGCTCCTACGAGCAGTACTTC
CASSQGSWASGSYEQYF
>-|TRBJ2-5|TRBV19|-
TGTGCCAGTAGTCCCGCGGCCATACAGGGCCGGGAGACCCAGTACTTC
CASSPAAIQGRETQYF
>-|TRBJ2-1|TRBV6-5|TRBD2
TGTGCCAGCAGATTAGCGGGGGGTCCATACAATGAGCAGTTCTTC
CASRLAGGPYNEQFF
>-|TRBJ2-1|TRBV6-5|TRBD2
TGTGCCAGCGGGAGGCGGGAGGCCTACAATGAGCAGTTCTTC
CASGRREAYNEQFF
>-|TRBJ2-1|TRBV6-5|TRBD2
TGTGCCAGCAGTTTTGCGAGCGGGGGGTCCTACAATGAGCAGTTCTTC
CASSFASGGSYNEQFF
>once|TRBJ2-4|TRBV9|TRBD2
TGTGCCAGCAGCGCCCGGACTAGCGGGAGAGACATTCAGTACTTC
CASSARTSGRDIQYF
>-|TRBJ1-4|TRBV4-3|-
TGCGCCAGCAGCCAAGCCCGGTCCCGTAATGAAAAACTGTTTTTT
CASSQARSRNEKLFF
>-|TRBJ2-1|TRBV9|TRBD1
TGTGCCAGCAGCCCAGGACAGGGGAGGAACAATGAGCAGTTCTTC
CASSPGQGRNNEQFF
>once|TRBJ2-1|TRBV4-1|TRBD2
TGCGCCAGCAGCCAGACTAGCGGGGTCAATGAGCAGTTCTTC
CASSQTSGVNEQFF
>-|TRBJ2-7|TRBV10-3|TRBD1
TGTGCCATCACCCGGGACAGGGAGTCCTACGAGCAGTACTTC
CAITRDRESYEQYF
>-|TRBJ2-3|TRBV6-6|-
TGTGCCAGCCTTGGCACAGATACGCAGTATTTT
CASLGTDTQYF
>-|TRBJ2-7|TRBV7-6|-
TGTGCCAGCAGCTTAGGAGAATACGAGCAGTACTTC
CASSLGEYEQYF
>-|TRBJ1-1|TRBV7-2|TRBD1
TGTGCCAGCAGCTTAACAGGGGGCATCACTGAAGCTTTCTTT
CASSLTGGITEAFF
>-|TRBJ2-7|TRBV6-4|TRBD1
TGTGCCAGCAAAAAGTACCGGGACAGCTACGAGCAGTACTTC
CASKKYRDSYEQYF
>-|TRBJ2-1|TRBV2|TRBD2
TGTGCCAGCAGGGAGGGACTAGCTACCTTCTTC
CASREGLATFF
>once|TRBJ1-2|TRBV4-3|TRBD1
TGCGCCAGCAGCCAAGACGCAGGGACAGATGGCTACACCTTC
CASSQDAGTDGYTF
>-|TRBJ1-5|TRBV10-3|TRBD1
TGTGCCATCAGTACAGGGGGCCCCAATCAGCCCCAGCATTTT
CAISTGGPNQPQHF
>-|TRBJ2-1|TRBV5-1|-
TGCGCCAGCAGCTTTAGTGGCAATGAGCAGTTCTTC
CASSFSGNEQFF
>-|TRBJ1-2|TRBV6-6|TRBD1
TGTGCCAGCTGTCCGACAGGGGGCCATGGCTACACCTTC
CASCPTGGHGYTF
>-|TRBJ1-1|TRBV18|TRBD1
TGTGCCAGCCGTACAGGGGGCGGCATGAACACTGAAGCTTTCTTT
CASRTGGGMNTEAFF
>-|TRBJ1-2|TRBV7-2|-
TGTGCCAGCAGCTTAGCGGGGCGGCTTAACTATGGCTACACCTTC
CASSLAGRLNYGYTF
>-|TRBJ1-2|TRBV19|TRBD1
TGTGCCAGTACCCATTCGGACAGGTTTTCATATGGCTACACCTTC
CASTHSDRFSYGYTF
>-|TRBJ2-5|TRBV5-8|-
TGTGCCAGCAGCTTGGGGCCCGCGGAGGGGGCTGGGGAGACCCAGTACTTC
CASSLGPAEGAGETQYF